The clone carrying this T cell receptor beta chain came up many times. Its specificity is not known. The data were obtained in a study of CD8 T cells in ankylosing spondylitis. Whole-study findings and limits: CD8+ disease-linked clones were present at relatively low frequencies in blood. A TCR beta motif made of several highly homologous variants seemed typical of ankylosing spondylitis blood. Enrichment of disease-linked clones was reportedly significant in matched ankylosing spondylitis synovial fluid.

The CDR3 length is 14 residues. Trimming at V came to 5 bases and at J to 10 bases, leaving 8 bases not matched to a gene. For TCR beta, libraries came from quantitative 5'-RACE with molecular barcodes. TCRdb reprocessed the 5' RACE reads with MiXCR, giving one entry per CDR3 protein. The sample has approximately 220,000 distinct CDR3 sequences; roughly 10% are singletons. Sequenced: blood, either unsorted or a sorted T cell fraction (not recorded which). This TCR came from a male donor with ankylosing spondylitis or in good health (not recorded which). The chain couples TRBV12-3 or TRBV12-4 to TRBJ1-6; 7 nucleotides align to TRBD1. The CDR3 DNA reads as TGTGCCAGCAGTCTAGACAGGGTCGAATCACCCCTCCACTTT. Translation: CASSLDRVESPLHF.